The T cell receptor (beta chain) described here comes from a study of blood T cell repertoires in COVID-19. Measured with immunoSEQ multiplex PCR; TCRdb has only the in-frame clones, and not every one. This sample has about 150,000 clones; 84% occur once, and the top ten carry around 5.4%. This CDR3 comprises 16 residues. The germline V gene has CDR1 MNHEY and CDR2 SVGAGI. The trim removed 0 bases at V and 2 bases at J, leaving 4 bases unmatched. Specimen: PBMCs or T cells enriched from blood (not recorded which). The chain joins TRBV6-5 to TRBJ2-7; 10 bases agree with TRBD1. This TCR was sampled from a woman aged 50 to 60 who had been exposed to COVID-19. CDR3 protein: CASSYSSGTGAYEQYF. For the CDR3, the DNA is TGTGCCAGCAGTTACTCGAGCGGGACAGGGGCCTACGAGCAGTACTTC.